These 2 T cell receptor beta chains came from one sample sequenced in a study of monozygotic twins with inflammatory bowel disease. Each CDR3 protein gets one entry in TCRdb, which reprocessed the 5' RACE reads and gives no DNA. Seen in this sample are about 380,000 distinct CDR3 sequences; the ten most common clones hold approximately 2.8%. The sequencing input was blood. These TCRs come from a human donor with ulcerative colitis or Crohn's disease, or a healthy co-twin of an affected twin (not recorded which).

V is TRBV18 and J is TRBJ1-6. Germline V lookup: CDR1 KGHSH, CDR2 LQKENI. This CDR3 contains 15 residues. This chain's CDR3 is CASHDRRSYNSPLHF.

The chain recombines TRBV3-1 with TRBJ2-6; the TRBD1 assignment by TCRdb is unverifiable without DNA. The CDR3 consists of 18 residues. The germline V gene has CDR1 LGHDT and CDR2 YNNKEL (reference sequence). CDR3 region: CASSQRGTGEAGANVLTF.